This is a list of T cell receptor beta chains from one sample in a study of vaccination effects on CD4 cells after COVID-19. TCRdb's table, derived via immunoSEQ multiplex PCR, lists solely in-frame clones and lacks some. Of 20,000 to 30,000 clones in the sample, 69% were seen once. Antigen specificity for these receptors is unknown. The sequencing used CD4+ T cells from PBMCs cultured with SARS-CoV-2 spike peptides, collected after COVID-19 vaccination. Receptors were obtained from a human donor who received a COVID-19 vaccine. Both conserved end residues are part of each CDR3. Each record gives: D gene, J gene, V gene, clone size, CDR3 protein, CDR3 DNA. The D gene is left open where the match is weak. Size is stated for part of the rows, as once, few or many counts, or as a class when the clone is expanded.

>TRBD2|TRBJ2-7|TRBV7-8|few
CASSLGGVAGDYEQYF
TGTGCCAGCAGCTTAGGAGGAGTAGCGGGCGATTACGAGCAGTACTTC
>NA|TRBJ1-1|TRBV7-9|NA
CASSEWEWEGRNTEAFF
TGTGCCAGCAGCGAATGGGAATGGGAGGGAAGGAACACTGAAGCTTTCTTT
>NA|TRBJ2-1|TRBV12-3/TRBV12-4|NA
CASSLWNNEQFF
TGTGCCAGCAGTTTGTGGAACAATGAGCAGTTCTTC
>NA|TRBJ2-7|TRBV4-2|NA
CASSQVGEEQYF
TGTGCCAGCAGCCAAGTGGGGGAAGAGCAGTACTTC
>NA|TRBJ1-5|TRBV6-1|once
CASSEVVGQPQHF
TGTGCCAGCAGTGAAGTTGTGGGTCAGCCCCAGCATTTT
>TRBD1|TRBJ1-5|TRBV15|NA
CATSVQGGNNQPQHF
TGTGCCACCAGCGTTCAGGGGGGAAACAATCAGCCCCAGCATTTT
>NA|TRBJ1-1|TRBV6-6|few
CASSYVRGRMNTEAFF
TGTGCCAGCAGTTACGTCAGGGGTCGCATGAACACTGAAGCTTTCTTT
>NA|TRBJ2-7|TRBV5-1|NA
CASSTSYEQYF
TGCGCCAGCAGCACTTCCTACGAGCAGTACTTC
>TRBD1|TRBJ2-7|TRBV19|NA
CASSILDRAYEQYF
TGTGCCAGTAGTATTCTGGACAGGGCCTACGAGCAGTACTTC
>TRBD1|TRBJ1-2|TRBV18|few
CASSLQGADGYTF
TGTGCCAGCTCACTTCAGGGGGCAGATGGCTACACCTTC
>NA|TRBJ2-3|TRBV18|NA
CASSPPFRAQQDTQYF
TGTGCCAGCTCCCCACCCTTCCGGGCCCAGCAGGATACGCAGTATTTT
>NA|TRBJ2-7|TRBV14|once
CASSKQRYEQYF
TGTGCCAGCAGCAAACAGAGATACGAGCAGTACTTC
>NA|TRBJ1-2|TRBV5-4|NA
CASSLAAGMNYGYTF
TGTGCCAGCAGCTTGGCGGCAGGGATGAACTATGGCTACACCTTC
>NA|TRBJ1-2|TRBV6-1|once
CASREGLNYGYTF
TGTGCCAGCAGGGAAGGGTTAAACTATGGCTACACCTTC
>TRBD2|TRBJ2-2|TRBV5-1|NA
CASSLVGGMNTGELFF
TGCGCCAGCAGCTTAGTCGGGGGGATGAACACCGGGGAGCTGTTTTTT
>NA|TRBJ1-4|TRBV7-2|NA
CASSPTSSEKLFF
TGTGCCAGCAGCCCCACGTCGTCTGAAAAACTGTTTTTT
>NA|TRBJ1-1|TRBV5-1|NA
CASSPQADGGTEAFF
TGCGCCAGCAGCCCCCAGGCCGACGGAGGGACTGAAGCTTTCTTT
>TRBD1|TRBJ1-2|TRBV12-3/TRBV12-4|NA
CATTGASNYGYTF
TGTGCCACCACAGGGGCCTCTAACTATGGCTACACCTTC
>TRBD1|TRBJ2-7|TRBV16|NA
CASSQSTGGTLSKVF
TGTGCCAGCAGCCAATCGACAGGGGGCACGCTATCCAAGGTTTTC
>NA|TRBJ1-2|TRBV2|NA
CASSAKRGSGYTF
TGTGCCAGCAGTGCAAAAAGGGGTAGCGGCTACACCTTC
>TRBD2|TRBJ2-7|TRBV3-1/TRBV3-2|NA
CASSQVPSGTGYEQYF
TGTGCCAGCAGCCAAGTCCCTAGCGGGACGGGCTACGAGCAGTACTTC
>NA|TRBJ1-6|TRBV11-3|NA
CASSLSGQPPSPLHF
TGTGCCAGCAGCTTATCTGGACAGCCACCTTCACCCCTCCACTTT
>NA|TRBJ1-2|TRBV6-5|few
CASTPPANYGYTF
TGTGCCAGCACCCCTCCGGCTAACTATGGCTACACCTTC
>NA|TRBJ1-2|TRBV28|NA
CASSLGGFGGYGYTF
TGTGCCAGCAGTTTGGGGGGATTCGGGGGCTATGGCTACACCTTC
>NA|TRBJ2-5|TRBV11-2|NA
CASSLDARAETQYF
TGTGCCAGCAGCTTAGATGCTAGGGCAGAGACCCAGTACTTC
>NA|TRBJ2-5|TRBV6-2/TRBV6-3|NA
CASSYSNRRETQYF
TGTGCCAGCAGTTACTCGAACAGAAGAGAGACCCAGTACTTC
>NA|TRBJ1-6|TRBV7-8|NA
CASSRFYRDSPLHF
TGTGCCAGCAGCCGTTTTTACAGGGATTCACCCCTCCACTTT
>NA|TRBJ1-1|TRBV2|NA
CASSMTGYTEAFF
TGTGCCAGCAGTATGACAGGTTACACTGAAGCTTTCTTT
>NA|TRBJ2-3|TRBV10-1|few
CASSRGLTDTQYF
TGCGCCAGCAGTCGGGGCCTGACAGATACGCAGTATTTT
>TRBD2|TRBJ2-5|TRBV4-2|medium-sized
CASSQTSGVQETQYF
TGTGCCAGCAGCCAAACTAGCGGGGTCCAAGAGACCCAGTACTTC
>TRBD2|TRBJ2-7|TRBV5-1|few
CASSLWTSGTTTYEQYF
TGCGCCAGCAGCCTCTGGACTAGCGGAACGACCACCTACGAGCAGTACTTC
>TRBD2|TRBJ2-5|TRBV7-9|few
CASSVSGGAFQETQYF
TGTGCCAGCAGCGTTAGCGGGGGGGCCTTCCAAGAGACCCAGTACTTC
>NA|TRBJ2-4|TRBV5-1|NA
CASSPGGTRAQNIQYF
TGCGCCAGCAGCCCCGGCGGTACGCGAGCCCAAAACATTCAGTACTTC
>NA|TRBJ1-2|TRBV28|NA
CASSSDRLGYTF
TGTGCCAGCAGTTCCGACAGGCTTGGCTACACCTTC
>TRBD2|TRBJ2-2|TRBV27|NA
CASSWEGTVTGELFF
TGTGCCAGCAGTTGGGAGGGAACAGTCACCGGGGAGCTGTTTTTT
>NA|TRBJ1-2|TRBV6-4|NA
CASSDSTGNGYTF
TGTGCCAGCAGTGACTCGACTGGCAATGGCTACACCTTC
>NA|TRBJ2-3|TRBV5-1|NA
CASSLDPRVGTDTQYF
TGCGCCAGCAGCTTGGATCCCAGGGTGGGCACAGATACGCAGTATTTT
>NA|TRBJ1-4|TRBV5-4|NA
CASSQGITNEKLFF
TGTGCCAGCAGCCAAGGGATAACTAATGAAAAACTGTTTTTT
>NA|TRBJ2-5|TRBV3-1/TRBV3-2|few
CASSQGSVTQETQYF
TGTGCCAGCAGCCAAGGATCCGTGACCCAAGAGACCCAGTACTTC
>NA|TRBJ1-2|TRBV6-1|few
CASSEGAGTVGRVGYTF
TGTGCCAGCAGTGAAGGAGCCGGGACGGTGGGTCGTGTTGGCTACACCTTC
>TRBD1|TRBJ1-3|TRBV6-7|NA
CASSYMLEQGENTIYF
TGTGCCAGCAGCTACATGCTTGAGCAGGGGGAAAACACCATATATTTT
>NA|TRBJ1-2|TRBV6-5|few
CASSHGVGGDYGYTF
TGTGCCAGCAGCCACGGGGTAGGTGGCGACTATGGCTACACCTTC
>TRBD1|TRBJ1-5|TRBV5-1|NA
CASSLVAGGNQPQHF
TGCGCCAGCAGCTTGGTTGCAGGGGGCAACCAGCCCCAGCATTTT
>NA|TRBJ1-2|TRBV29-1|NA
CSVGEETNYGYTF
TGCAGCGTTGGCGAAGAAACTAACTATGGCTACACCTTC
>NA|TRBJ1-2|TRBV4-1|NA
CASSQEGAGANYGYTF
TGCGCCAGCAGCCAAGAGGGAGCGGGGGCCAACTATGGCTACACCTTC
>NA|TRBJ2-2|TRBV7-6|NA
CASSQNRPSGTGELFF
TGTGCCAGCAGCCAGAACAGGCCGTCGGGCACCGGGGAGCTGTTTTTT
>TRBD1|TRBJ1-3|TRBV19|NA
CASSMRGTALSGNTIYF
TGTGCCAGTAGTATGAGAGGGACAGCGCTCTCTGGAAACACCATATATTTT
>NA|TRBJ2-5|TRBV6-5|NA
CASSQGQGEETQYF
TGTGCCAGCAGTCAGGGGCAGGGAGAGGAGACCCAGTACTTC
>NA|TRBJ1-4|TRBV5-1|NA
CASSLVANEKLFF
TGCGCCAGCAGCTTGGTGGCTAATGAAAAACTGTTTTTT
>NA|TRBJ2-7|TRBV6-5|NA
CASSRQRTIYEQYF
TGTGCCAGCAGTCGACAGCGGACTATATACGAGCAGTACTTC
>NA|TRBJ2-7|TRBV21-1|once
CASSWGQGRGSGVAYEQYF
TGTGCCAGCAGCTGGGGACAGGGACGGGGTAGCGGGGTGGCATACGAGCAGTACTTC
>NA|TRBJ2-2|TRBV10-2|NA
CASSRTTGTGELFF
TGCGCCAGCAGCAGAACGACGGGCACCGGGGAGCTGTTTTTT
>TRBD1|TRBJ2-2|TRBV4-2|NA
CASSRQGDTGELFF
TGTGCCAGCAGCCGCCAGGGGGACACCGGGGAGCTGTTTTTT
>NA|TRBJ1-3|TRBV10-3|NA
CAISETNTRGSGNTIYF
TGTGCCATCAGTGAGACGAACACACGGGGCTCTGGAAACACCATATATTTT
>TRBD1|TRBJ2-1|TRBV5-1|few
CASSPQGVELGNEQFF
TGCGCCAGCAGCCCTCAGGGGGTTGAACTGGGCAATGAGCAGTTCTTC